This T cell receptor beta chain was captured by sequencing in a study of human T cells and chemical hapten exposure. The time point denotes: healthy volunteer bleed at 6 weeks. The authors' total RNA extraction used unfractionated whole blood. Germline assignment: CDR1 MNHEY and CDR2 SVGAGI. V was clipped by 5 bases and J by 1 base, with 11 bases between them. The CDR3 totals 14 residues. Within the library, unique molecular identifiers were attached to each individual cDNA molecule. TCRdb analysed the RACE reads with MiXCR anew, one entry per CDR3 protein. The table lists more than 60,000 distinct CDR3 sequences, approximately 8.6% of them singletons, with approximately 1.4% in the top ten. In this sample, this clonotype turned up many times.

J is TRBJ2-5 and V is TRBV6-5; D tentatively reads TRBD1 or TRBD2 (5 bases each). The sequence was obtained from a male donor in good health. Some clones in this sample may be carry-over from other donors' samples. Material: whole blood. The CDR3 bases are TGTGCCAGCAGTCCCCGGGACGTCCAAGAGACCCAGTACTTC. It codes for CASSPRDVQETQYF.